What follows are 21 T cell receptor beta chains derived from one specimen sequenced in a study of monozygotic twins with inflammatory bowel disease. TCRdb reprocessed the 5' RACE reads, with one entry per CDR3 protein and no DNA. The ten most abundant clones cover 5.6% of a sample with under 350,000 distinct CDR3 sequences. Sequencing was performed on blood. These receptors were obtained from a human donor with ulcerative colitis or Crohn's disease, or a healthy co-twin of an affected twin (not recorded which).

The genes are TRBV5-1 and TRBJ1-5; no DNA is available, so the TRBD1 call from TCRdb remains unchecked. The length of the CDR3 is 15 residues. The germline V gene has CDR1 SGHRS and CDR2 YFSETQ. This CDR3 reads CASSFLGDGNQPQHF.

This chain links TRBV24-1 with TRBJ2-1; TCRdb returns TRBD2, unconfirmable since there is no DNA. The CDR3 has 16 residues. CDR1 is KGHDR and CDR2 is SFDVKD in the germline V gene. The CDR3 is CATSDPTSGITNEQFF.

V is TRBV18 and J is TRBJ2-2; TCRdb's D gene call, TRBD1, goes unchecked for lack of DNA. CDR1 and CDR2 from the germline V gene are KGHSH and LQKENI. The CDR3 contains 16 residues. The CDR3 loop is CASSRSAWTNTGELFF.

This chain uses TRBV12-3 or TRBV12-4 with TRBJ1-2; the TRBD1 assignment by TCRdb is unverifiable without DNA. The CDR3 is 14 amino acids. CDR3 protein: CASSSQGLILGYTF.

The J gene is TRBJ2-1, the V gene TRBV27; TCRdb's D gene call, TRBD2, goes unchecked for lack of DNA. Germline V gene sequence: CDR1 MNHEY, CDR2 SMNVEV (reference sequence). This CDR3 spans 17 amino acids. The CDR3 protein is CASSSRTSGRSNNEQFF.

The CDR3 region is CASSLALAGVNEQFF. The chain employs TRBV7-9 and TRBJ2-1; the D call of TRBD2 rests on TCRdb alone, since no DNA is present to check it. The CDR3 extends over 15 amino acids. CDR1 SEHNR and CDR2 FQNEAQ come from the germline V gene (reference sequence).

The chain couples TRBV10-3 to TRBJ1-5. Germline V gene lookup returns CDR1 ENHRY and CDR2 SYGVKD. The CDR3 covers 13 residues. CDR3 protein: CAISDRTNQPQHF.

V and J are TRBV10-3 and TRBJ2-1; TCRdb selects TRBD2, and the lack of DNA leaves this call unchecked. The germline V gene has CDR1 ENHRY and CDR2 SYGVKD. The CDR3 sequence is 12 residues long. CDR3 loop: CAIQGGGNEQFF.

The V and J genes are TRBV6-6 and TRBJ1-1. CDR3 size: 11 residues. The germline V gene has CDR1 MNHNY and CDR2 SVGAGI (reference sequence). The CDR3 loop is CASRGDTEAFF.

The gene calls are TRBV5-1 and TRBJ2-7. The length of the CDR3 is 15 residues. Germline CDR1 SGHRS, CDR2 YFSETQ. The chain's CDR3 is CASSLAGESTYEQYF. The entire variable domain, with the rest obtained from reference TRBV5-1 and TRBJ2-7, is as follows: KAGVTQTPRYLIKTRGQQVTLSCSPISGHRSVSWYQQTPGQGLQFLFEYFSETQRNKGNFPGRFSGRQFSNSRSEMNVSTLELGDSALYLCASSLAGESTYEQYFGPGTRLTVT.

This rearrangement joins TRBV18 to TRBJ2-4. The CDR3 sequence is 14 residues long. CDR1 and CDR2 (germline): KGHSH, LQKENI. CDR3 residues: CASSPRGAKNIQYF.

The genes are TRBV12-3 or TRBV12-4 and TRBJ2-3. This CDR3 comprises 15 residues. CDR3 loop: CATRLAALSTDTQYF.

V and J are TRBV2 and TRBJ1-5; TCRdb's D call of TRBD1 is untestable without DNA. Germline V CDR1 and CDR2: SNHLY, FYNNEI. This CDR3 has 15 residues. The CDR3 region is CASRGIRDTDQPQHF.

J is TRBJ1-4 and V is TRBV12-3 or TRBV12-4. The CDR3 sequence is 14 residues long. This CDR3 reads CASSLAGVGEKLFF.

V usage is TRBV20-1 and J usage is TRBJ2-7. The CDR3 sequence is 13 residues long. CDR1 is DFQATT, CDR2 SNEGSKA, per germline (reference sequence). The CDR3 protein is CSALGPTNYEQYF.

The genes are TRBV5-1 and TRBJ1-2. Germline loops: CDR1 SGHRS, CDR2 YFSETQ. CDR3 length: 13 amino acids. The CDR3: CASSNEFNYGYTF. Based on the CDR3 plus reference TRBV5-1 and TRBJ1-2, the full variable domain is KAGVTQTPRYLIKTRGQQVTLSCSPISGHRSVSWYQQTPGQGLQFLFEYFSETQRNKGNFPGRFSGRQFSNSRSEMNVSTLELGDSALYLCASSNEFNYGYTFGSGTRLTVV.

The rearrangement uses TRBV25-1 and TRBJ2-3. CDR1 and CDR2 (germline): MGHDK, SYGVNS. CDR3 length equals 11 residues. The CDR3 reads CASSVRDTQYF.

This chain connects TRBV20-1 to TRBJ2-1; as DNA is missing, the TRBD1 call by TCRdb cannot be tested. This CDR3 comprises 12 residues. Germline V gene data show CDR1 as DFQATT and CDR2 as SNEGSKA (reference sequence). The CDR3 loop is CSASRQGNEQFF.

The CDR3 here is CASSQDRGGGVSYNEQFF. The chain joins TRBV3-1 to TRBJ2-1; checking the TCRdb D call of TRBD2 is not possible without DNA. There are 18 residues in the CDR3. Germline V lookup: CDR1 LGHDT, CDR2 YNNKEL (reference sequence).

The rearrangement uses TRBV9 and TRBJ2-3; TCRdb selects TRBD1, and the lack of DNA leaves this call unchecked. This CDR3 region has 16 residues. Per germline, CDR1 SGDLS and CDR2 YYNGEE. CDR3 in amino acids: CASSLGASSSTDTQYF.

The CDR3 reads CASSWTGGAKTQYF. The V call is TRBV2, the J call TRBJ2-5; the D call of TRBD1 rests on TCRdb alone, since no DNA is present to check it. Per the germline V gene, CDR1 is SNHLY and CDR2 is FYNNEI. CDR3 length equals 14 residues.